One and the same sample provided the 26 T cell receptor beta chains below, sequenced in a study of graft-versus-host responses after intestinal transplantation. Which antigens these TCRs recognize remains unknown. Only in-frame clones appear in the TCRdb table, and some are missing; sequencing was by immunoSEQ multiplex PCR. The sample includes around 84,000 clones, over 80% seen only once; the top ten take roughly a sixth. The sample here was unstimulated CD8+ T cells sorted from spleen or lymph node cells, taken before intestinal transplant. These receptors all come from a human donor who received an intestinal transplant.

This clone was counted a single time. The chain has TRBV27 and TRBJ2-5; D is uncertain. The germline V gene has CDR1 MNHEY and CDR2 SMNVEV (reference sequence). Trimming stripped 7 bases from V and 0 bases from J, with 12 bases between. This CDR3 has 14 residues. Written as DNA, the CDR3 is TGTGCCAGCATGCCCACCAAATACCAAGAGACCCAGTACTTC. Amino acid sequence: CASMPTKYQETQYF.

The V gene is TRBV7-2, the J gene TRBJ2-1, with D unclear. The CDR3 length is 16 residues. V shed 2 bases and J shed 0 bases, with 11 bases lying between them. Germline V lookup: CDR1 SGHTA, CDR2 FQGNSA. CDR3 DNA: TGTGCCAGCAGCTTAATAGGTCGGAGCTCCTACAATGAGCAGTTCTTC. This gives the protein CASSLIGRSSYNEQFF.

This clone was detected only a few times. The chain links TRBV2 to TRBJ2-7; a weak D match, TRBD1 (5 bases). This CDR3 contains 15 residues. Germline CDR1 is SNHLY and CDR2 is FYNNEI. The ends were cut back, 1 base at V and 0 bases at J, with 10 bases in the middle. CDR3 in amino acids: CASSEVRQSSYEQYF. CDR3 DNA sequence: TGTGCCAGCAGTGAAGTTCGACAGTCCTCCTACGAGCAGTACTTC.

The genes are TRBV7-6 and TRBJ2-5; a possible D gene is TRBD1 (6 bases). Germline V lookup: CDR1 SGHVS, CDR2 FNYEAQ. The CDR3 runs to 16 residues. The V end was cut by 5 bases, the J end by 4 bases, with 20 bases between. The CDR3 spells CASSTSGTPIPETQYF. CDR3 in DNA: TGTGCCAGCAGCACATCCGGGACACCAATACCAGAGACCCAGTACTTC.

Here the CDR3 reads CASSMNTEAFF. CDR3 nucleotide sequence: TGTGCCAGCTCTATGAACACTGAAGCTTTCTTT. The chain is built from TRBV11-2 and TRBJ1-1, with no clear D. CDR3 length: 11 residues. V gave up 8 bases and J gave up 0 bases, with 4 bases separating them. CDR1 and CDR2 (germline): SGHAT, FQNNGV.

The chain couples TRBV28 to TRBJ2-1; D gene unclear. CDR1 is MDHEN and CDR2 is SYDVKM in the germline V gene. The V and J ends lost 7 bases and 1 base respectively, with 2 bases between them. There are 11 residues in the CDR3. CDR3 sequence (DNA): TGTGCCAGCATTTCCTACAATGAGCAGTTCTTC. It encodes CASISYNEQFF. The whole variable domain, remainder taken from reference TRBV28 and TRBJ2-1, is DVKVTQSSRYLVKRTGEKVFLECVQDMDHENMFWYRQDPGLGLRLIYFSYDVKMKEKGDIPEGYSVSREKKERFSLILESASTNQTSMYLCASISYNEQFFGPGTRLTVL.

The chain employs TRBV27 and TRBJ1-2, with D hard to call. Germline CDR1 reads MNHEY; CDR2 reads SMNVEV (reference sequence). V lost 8 bases, J lost 6 bases, and 16 bases lay in between. The CDR3 loop spans 13 amino acids. For the CDR3, the DNA is TGTGCCAGCGGACTTGAGAGGGCTCATGGCTACACCTTC. It translates to CASGLERAHGYTF.

The DNA for the CDR3 is TGTGCCAGCAGCCCACCCCACAGGGGATCCTACGAGCAGTACTTC. It yields the protein CASSPPHRGSYEQYF. The chain links TRBV7-9 to TRBJ2-7; 7 bases line up with TRBD1. The germline CDR1 and CDR2 sequences are SEHNR and FQNEAQ (reference sequence). The CDR3 runs 15 residues. Trimming removed 5 bases from V and 1 base from J; junction bases left unmatched: 8.

V is TRBV7-6 and J is TRBJ1-1, with D unclear. Germline V CDR1 and CDR2: SGHVS, FNYEAQ. The CDR3 consists of 13 residues. V gave up 1 base and J gave up 0 bases, with 3 bases separating them. CDR3 amino acids: CASSLGMNTEAFF. Written as DNA, the CDR3 is TGTGCCAGCAGCTTAGGCATGAACACTGAAGCTTTCTTT.

V usage is TRBV29-1 and J usage is TRBJ1-2; 7 bases line up with TRBD1. The germline V gene encodes CDR1 SQVTM and CDR2 ANQGSEA. The CDR3 runs 14 residues. Losses at the gene ends were 6 bases for V and 1 base for J; bases not matched to a gene: 8. In DNA form, the CDR3 reads TGCAGCGTAGCCGGGACAGATAATAACTATGGCTACACCTTC. Protein product: CSVAGTDNNYGYTF.

The V and J genes are TRBV10-1 and TRBJ2-3, with 10 bases lining up with TRBD1. The V gene's germline CDR1 is WNHNN and CDR2 SYGVQD (reference sequence). This CDR3 has 13 amino acids. The ends lost 8 bases at V and 10 bases at J; junction bases unmatched: 9. CDR3 in DNA: TGCGCCAGCTACGACAGGGGGCCCACCGCGCAGTATTTT. Protein sequence: CASYDRGPTAQYF.

This clone came up once. The J gene is TRBJ2-7, the V gene TRBV28, with D possibly matching TRBD2 (5 bases). The CDR3 contains 14 residues. V was clipped by 3 bases and J by 4 bases, with 13 bases between them. CDR1 is MDHEN, CDR2 SYDVKM, per germline. The CDR3 coding sequence is TGTGCCAGCAGTTTCGGTCGGAGGTCATACGAGCAGTACTTC. Its protein is CASSFGRRSYEQYF.

This chain joins TRBV5-5 and TRBJ1-6; D is unresolved. The germline gives CDR1 SGHKS, CDR2 YYEKEE (reference sequence). With 4 bases removed from V and 4 bases from J, the gap between germline ends came to 9 bases. This CDR3 comprises 14 residues. CDR3 residues: CASSERAYNSPLHF. Written as DNA, the CDR3 is TGTGCCAGCAGCGAGAGAGCATATAATTCACCCCTCCACTTT. The full variable domain, its missing parts supplied by reference TRBV5-5 and TRBJ1-6, is DAGVTQSPTHLIKTRGQQVTLRCSPISGHKSVSWYQQVLGQGPQFIFQYYEKEERGRGNFPDRFSARQFPNYSSELNVNALLLGDSALYLCASSERAYNSPLHFGNGTRLTVT.

The gene calls are TRBV19 and TRBJ2-1; TRBD2 agrees at 7 bases. CDR1 and CDR2 from the germline V gene are LNHDA and SQIVND (reference sequence). The CDR3 is 14 residues long. Germline trimming cut 1 base from V and 10 bases from J; bases unmatched to any gene: 7. The CDR3 region is CASSIGLAEWEQFF. The DNA for the CDR3 is TGTGCCAGTAGTATAGGACTAGCAGAATGGGAGCAGTTCTTC.

This rearrangement joins TRBV5-4 to TRBJ1-2; a possible D gene is TRBD1 (6 bases). V was trimmed by 0 bases and J by 3 bases, leaving 6 bases between them. CDR3 length: 13 amino acids. Germline CDR1 and CDR2: SGHNT and YYREEE (reference sequence). CDR3 protein: CASSLAGDYGYTF. The CDR3 bases are TGTGCCAGCAGCTTGGCAGGGGACTATGGCTACACCTTC. Full variable domain (rest looked up from reference TRBV5-4 and TRBJ1-2): ETGVTQSPTHLIKTRGQQVTLRCSSQSGHNTVSWYQQALGQGPQFIFQYYREEENGRGNFPPRFSGLQFPNYSSELNVNALELDDSALYLCASSLAGDYGYTFGSGTRLTVV.

J is TRBJ2-1 and V is TRBV5-1; no firm D call. The CDR3 sequence is 12 residues long. The germline V gene has CDR1 SGHRS and CDR2 YFSETQ. V lost 0 bases and J lost 8, with 6 bases in between. The CDR3 nucleotides read TGCGCCAGCAGCTTGGGGGTCCATGAGCAGTTCTTC. It yields the protein CASSLGVHEQFF.

Details on this clone: Additional DNA sequences in this sample encode the identical CDR3. The rearrangement links TRBV19 to TRBJ1-1, with D possibly being TRBD1 (6 bases). The CDR3 consists of 13 residues. The germline V gene encodes CDR1 LNHDA and CDR2 SQIVND (reference sequence). Trimming pared 3 bases from V and 4 bases from J, leaving 9 bases between. The CDR3 sequence: CASSIGGGTEAFF. The CDR3 DNA follows: TGTGCCAGTAGTATCGGGGGCGGCACTGAAGCTTTCTTT. Full variable domain (remainder filled in from reference TRBV19 and TRBJ1-1): DGGITQSPKYLFRKEGQNVTLSCEQNLNHDAMYWYRQDPGQGLRLIYYSQIVNDFQKGDIAEGYSVSREKKESFPLTVTSAQKNPTAFYLCASSIGGGTEAFFGQGTRLTVV.

This chain uses TRBV4-2 with TRBJ2-7; D may correspond to TRBD1 or TRBD2 (5 bases each). V dropped 0 bases and J dropped 2 bases, with 8 bases sitting between them. The CDR3 is 14 amino acids. Germline V CDR1 and CDR2: LGHNA, YNFKEQ. CDR3 coding DNA: TGTGCCAGCAGCCAAGAGAGGGACCCCTACGAGCAGTACTTC. It yields the protein CASSQERDPYEQYF.

V and J are TRBV20-1 and TRBJ2-3; D is unresolved. Germline CDR1 is DFQATT and CDR2 is SNEGSKA (reference sequence). V gave up 6 bases and J gave up 6 bases, with 10 bases separating them. The CDR3 consists of 11 residues. The CDR3 bases are TGCAGTGCCTTAGAAGTGGATACGCAGTATTTT. It translates to CSALEVDTQYF.

This chain joins TRBV6-5 and TRBJ2-7; the D is unclear. The CDR3 has 9 residues. Trimming shortened V by 11 bases and J by 4 bases, and 6 bases separated the two germline ends. CDR1 and CDR2 (germline): MNHEY, SVGAGI. The CDR3 protein is CARVYEQYF. The CDR3 bases are TGTGCCCGGGTGTACGAGCAGTACTTC.

The rearrangement links TRBV6-5 to TRBJ2-3, with D perhaps being TRBD1 or TRBD2 (6 bases each). The CDR3 consists of 15 residues. Germline V gives CDR1 MNHEY, CDR2 SVGAGI. V lost 6 bases and J 0 bases, leaving 13 bases between the germline ends. The CDR3 region has the DNA TGTGCCAGCAGCTATACGGGGGCTAGCACAGATACGCAGTATTTT. Translated, it gives CASSYTGASTDTQYF.

The chain is built from TRBV5-6 and TRBJ2-7; D ambiguous. Trimming stripped 4 bases from V and 0 bases from J, with 14 bases between. This CDR3 is built from 15 residues. Looked up from germline, CDR1 is SGHDT and CDR2 is YYEEEE. The CDR3 coding sequence is TGTGCCAGCAGCCCAAGGGCCAGTTTCTCCTACGAGCAGTACTTC. Its protein is CASSPRASFSYEQYF.

V gene TRBV28 combines with J gene TRBJ2-7; D ambiguous. V was cut by 3 bases and J by 1 base, with 10 bases left in between. This CDR3 has 14 amino acids. Germline V gene sequence: CDR1 MDHEN, CDR2 SYDVKM. The CDR3 nucleotides read TGTGCCAGCAGTTTTGAACAGCTATCCTACGAGCAGTACTTC. Its translation: CASSFEQLSYEQYF.

This clone was seen a single time. The rearrangement links TRBV4-1 to TRBJ2-3; 8 nucleotides align to TRBD2. V gave up 0 bases and J gave up 3 bases; unmatched junction bases: 11. CDR1 is MGHRA and CDR2 is YSYEKL in the germline V gene. The length of the CDR3 is 18 residues. CDR3 sequence (DNA): TGCGCCAGCAGCCAAGAGGCTCTAGAAGCGGGAGTAACAGATACGCAGTATTTT. Its translation is CASSQEALEAGVTDTQYF.

This clone was seen a few times. V and J are TRBV9 and TRBJ2-3; 9 bases map to TRBD2. Trimming cost V 4 bases and J 1 base; bases outside gene matches: 4. Germline CDR1 and CDR2: SGDLS and YYNGEE. The CDR3 is 15 residues long. The CDR3: CASSLGGGGTDTQYF. The CDR3 coding sequence is TGTGCCAGCAGCTTGGGCGGGGGGGGCACAGATACGCAGTATTTT.

The rearrangement uses TRBV2 and TRBJ2-5; TRBD2 might be the D (6 bases). Germline V gene lookup returns CDR1 SNHLY and CDR2 FYNNEI. Trimming pared 5 bases from V and 5 bases from J, leaving 18 bases between. The length of the CDR3 is 15 residues. The CDR3 bases are TGTGCCAGCAGTCAGGGTGGCGGCGCGGGGGAGACCCAGTACTTC. It is translated as CASSQGGGAGETQYF.